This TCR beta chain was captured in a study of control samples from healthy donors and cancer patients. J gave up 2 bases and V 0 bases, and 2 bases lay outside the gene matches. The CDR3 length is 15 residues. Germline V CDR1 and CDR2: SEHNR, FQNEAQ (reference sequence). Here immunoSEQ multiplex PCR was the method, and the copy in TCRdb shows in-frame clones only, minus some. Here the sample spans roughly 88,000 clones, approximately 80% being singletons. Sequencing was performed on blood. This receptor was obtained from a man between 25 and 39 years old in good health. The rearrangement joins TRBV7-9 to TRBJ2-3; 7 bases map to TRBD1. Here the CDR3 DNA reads TGTGCCAGCAGCTTAGCAAAGGGGGCCACAGATACGCAGTATTTT. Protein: CASSLAKGATDTQYF.